The present entry profiles one T cell receptor beta chain with its context. Its antigen is not identified. Researchers amplified the TCR beta CDR3 regions from RNA transcripts. RT-PCR in the first round (using the HTBI primer set) targeted the TCR CDR3. TCRdb redid the calling of the multiplex PCR reads with MiXCR, one entry per CDR3 protein. The repertoire includes roughly 180,000 distinct CDR3 sequences, about 9% of them detected once, and approximately 20% sits in the top ten. This record comes from a study of T cells in Graves' hyperthyroidism and ophthalmopathy. Findings of the study overall: Stable hyperthyroidism was told apart from ophthalmopathy by a model built on 13 V-J features.

The CDR3 has 15 amino acids. Trimming at V came to 1 base and at J to 7 bases, leaving 7 bases not matched to a gene. CDR1 is LNHDA and CDR2 is SQIVND in the germline V gene (reference sequence). The rearrangement links TRBV19 to TRBJ2-1, with 7 bases aligning to TRBD2. Sequenced input: blood. This TCR derives from a woman between 18 and 29 years old with Graves' hyperthyroidism that later progressed to Graves' ophthalmopathy. CDR3 residues: CASSIGPAGRNEQFF. The CDR3 DNA follows: TGTGCCAGTAGTATAGGCCCAGCGGGGCGAAATGAGCAGTTCTTC.